These T cell receptor beta chains were read from a single sample in a study of blood T cell repertoires in COVID-19. The protocol was immunoSEQ multiplex PCR, while the TCRdb copy is restricted to in-frame clones and leaves out a portion. The table has some 170,000 clones, roughly 77% seen once. The sample was peripheral blood. These receptors were obtained from a human donor in a cohort sampled during active COVID-19. Both conserved end residues are part of each CDR3. D genes are given only for firm matches. Size is omitted from some rows. Given values are once, few, many or a class for expanded clones.

TRBJ1-3	NA	TRBV24-1	NA	TGTGCCACCAGTCAGCCCGGGTCTGGAAACACCATATATTTT	CATSQPGSGNTIYF
TRBJ2-1	NA	TRBV7-7	NA	TGTGCTAGCAGCGCGGGACTTGATTCCTACAATGAGCAGTTCTTC	CASSAGLDSYNEQFF
TRBJ2-5	NA	TRBV5-4	TRBD1	TGTGCCAGCAGCTCCCTGACCCGGGACAGCCAAGAGACCCAGTACTTC	CASSSLTRDSQETQYF
TRBJ1-5	few	TRBV3-1/TRBV3-2	NA	TGTGCCAGCAGCCAAGTTATTGGGCAGACTCAGCCCCAGCATTTT	CASSQVIGQTQPQHF
TRBJ2-5	few	TRBV9	NA	TGTGCCAGCAGTCCGGACAAAGAGACCCAGTACTTC	CASSPDKETQYF
TRBJ2-5	NA	TRBV11-3	NA	TGTGCCAGCAGCTATTCAGGAGGGTCCGGGGAGACCCAGTACTTC	CASSYSGGSGETQYF
TRBJ2-5	NA	TRBV28	NA	TGTGCCAGCAGTTTTGTCTTCTTAGGGCGGGGTGACCAAGAGACCCAGTACTTC	CASSFVFLGRGDQETQYF
TRBJ1-4	NA	TRBV7-2	TRBD1	TGTGCCAGCAGCGTGACAGGGTGGGTCTCAAATGAAAAACTGTTTTTT	CASSVTGWVSNEKLFF
TRBJ2-7	once	TRBV5-6	NA	TGTGCCAGCAGCTTGATCGGCTCCTACGAGCAGTACTTC	CASSLIGSYEQYF
TRBJ2-5	few	TRBV10-2	NA	TGCGCCAGCAGCGCCGAAGCGGAGACCCAGTACTTC	CASSAEAETQYF
TRBJ1-1	NA	TRBV7-3	NA	TGTGCCAGCAGCTTAATGGGGGGCACTGAAGCTTTCTTT	CASSLMGGTEAFF
TRBJ1-2	NA	TRBV5-8	NA	TGTGCCAGCAATCCCAGGGGCTATGGCTACACCTTC	CASNPRGYGYTF
TRBJ1-1	NA	TRBV4-3	NA	TGCGCCAGCAGCCAAAAACAGGGAAGCACTGAAGCTTTCTTT	CASSQKQGSTEAFF
TRBJ2-7	NA	TRBV5-1	TRBD1	TGCGCCAGCAGCATTACCGGGACAGGGGGTGAGGAGCAGTACTTC	CASSITGTGGEEQYF
TRBJ2-7	NA	TRBV6-5	TRBD2	TGTGCCAGCAGTAAACTAGCGGGAGGGTCCTACGAGCAGTACTTC	CASSKLAGGSYEQYF
TRBJ1-1	NA	TRBV24-1	NA	TGTGCCACCAGTGCAGGGAACACTGAAGCTTTCTTT	CATSAGNTEAFF
TRBJ2-3	NA	TRBV21-1	NA	TGTGCCAGCAGCAAACAGGGGGCTACAGATACGCAGTATTTT	CASSKQGATDTQYF
TRBJ2-3	NA	TRBV10-3	TRBD1	TGTGCCATCAGTGAGCCCATGACAGGGAACACAGATACGCAGTATTTT	CAISEPMTGNTDTQYF
TRBJ1-1	NA	TRBV12-3/TRBV12-4	NA	TGTGCCAGCAGTTTTGGGAGGAACACTGAAGCTTTCTTT	CASSFGRNTEAFF
TRBJ2-3	few	TRBV7-2	TRBD2	TGTGCCAGCAGCTGGAGATCGGGACTAGCGGGGGCTAACACAGATACGCAGTATTTT	CASSWRSGLAGANTDTQYF